This TCR beta chain was sequenced in a study of cytomegalovirus exposure and HLA in healthy donors. With respect to this clone: Its antigen is as yet unknown.

Findings of the study overall: The study reported that TCR beta sequences accurately predicted HLA-A and HLA-B alleles in most subjects.

Amplification used 60 Vbeta primers and 13 Jbeta primers. Assay: immunoSEQ multiplex PCR; the TCRdb copy retains only in-frame clones and omits some. The data show around 190,000 clones, with 70% to 80% seen just once and approximately 1.4% held by the top ten. The receptor was isolated from a woman aged 50 to 65 in good health and CMV-seronegative. The sample was PBMCs.

In nucleotides, the CDR3 is TGCGCCAGCAGCTTGGTGGCGGGAGGCACCTACAATGAGCAGTTCTTC. Encoded protein: CASSLVAGGTYNEQFF. The chain employs TRBV5-1 and TRBJ2-1, with 8 positions matching TRBD2. Germline V gives CDR1 SGHRS, CDR2 YFSETQ. The CDR3 covers 16 residues. After removal of 0 bases from V and 2 bases from J, the junction contained 4 bases not matched to a gene.